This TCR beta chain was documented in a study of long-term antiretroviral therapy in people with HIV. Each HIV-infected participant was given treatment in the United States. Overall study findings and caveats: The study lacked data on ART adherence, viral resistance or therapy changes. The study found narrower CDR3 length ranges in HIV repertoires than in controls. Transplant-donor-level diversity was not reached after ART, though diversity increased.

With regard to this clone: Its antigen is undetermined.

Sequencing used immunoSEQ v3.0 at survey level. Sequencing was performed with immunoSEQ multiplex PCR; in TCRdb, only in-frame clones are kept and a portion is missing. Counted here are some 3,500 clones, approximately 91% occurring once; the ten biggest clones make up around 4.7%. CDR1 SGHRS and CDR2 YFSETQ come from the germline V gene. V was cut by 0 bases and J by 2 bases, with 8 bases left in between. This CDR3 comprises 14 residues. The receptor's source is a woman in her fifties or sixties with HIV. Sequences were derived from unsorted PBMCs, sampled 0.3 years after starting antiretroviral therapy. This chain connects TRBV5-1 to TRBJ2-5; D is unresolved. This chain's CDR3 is CASSLAVEQETQYF. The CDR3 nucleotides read TGCGCCAGCAGCTTGGCGGTGGAACAAGAGACCCAGTACTTC.